The following is a T cell receptor (beta chain) sequence with its context. This specimen belongs to a study of T cells of healthy individuals. Germline-derived CDR1 and CDR2 are SEHNR and FQNEAQ (reference sequence). Trimming removed 1 base at V and 7 bases at J, with 7 bases between. The CDR3 consists of 12 residues. MiXCR was run by TCRdb on the 5' RACE reads, yielding one entry per CDR3 protein. This sample has roughly 87,000 distinct CDR3 sequences, with under 20% found just once. This sequence joins TRBV7-9 and TRBJ1-1; no reliable D call. This clonotype was sampled from a human donor in good health. As DNA, the CDR3 is TGTGCCAGCAGCTTAGGTCCCGGTGAAGCTTTCTTT. Translation: CASSLGPGEAFF.